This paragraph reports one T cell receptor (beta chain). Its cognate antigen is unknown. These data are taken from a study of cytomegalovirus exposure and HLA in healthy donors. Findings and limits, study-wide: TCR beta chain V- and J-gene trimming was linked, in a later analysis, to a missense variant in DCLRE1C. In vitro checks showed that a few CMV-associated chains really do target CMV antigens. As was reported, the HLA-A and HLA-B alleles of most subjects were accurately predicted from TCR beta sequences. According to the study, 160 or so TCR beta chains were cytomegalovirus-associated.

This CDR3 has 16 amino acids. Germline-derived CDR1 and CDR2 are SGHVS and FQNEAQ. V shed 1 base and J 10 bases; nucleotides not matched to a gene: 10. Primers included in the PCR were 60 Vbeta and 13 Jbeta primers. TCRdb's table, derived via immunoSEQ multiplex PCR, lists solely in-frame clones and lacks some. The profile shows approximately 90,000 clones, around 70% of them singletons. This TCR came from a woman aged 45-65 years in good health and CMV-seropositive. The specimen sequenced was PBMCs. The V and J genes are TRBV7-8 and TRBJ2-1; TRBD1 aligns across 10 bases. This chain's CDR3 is CASSLGQGAFSREQFF. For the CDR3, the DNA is TGTGCCAGCAGCTTAGGACAGGGGGCTTTCTCTAGAGAGCAGTTCTTC.